Sequencing of this T cell receptor beta chain was carried out in a study of CD8 T cells in ankylosing spondylitis. Overall study findings and caveats: Reportedly, matched ankylosing spondylitis synovial fluid was significantly enriched for disease-linked clones.

TCRdb re-called the 5' RACE reads with MiXCR, one entry per CDR3 protein. The sample consists of over 150,000 distinct CDR3 sequences, 15% to 20% of them appearing once. This clonotype was observed many times. What it recognizes is unknown. From germline, CDR1 is LGHNA and CDR2 YNFKEQ. This CDR3 is 15 amino acids long. V gave up 1 base and J gave up 5 bases; unmatched junction bases: 6. The source material was blood, either unsorted or a sorted T cell fraction (not recorded which). The chain uses TRBV4-2 and TRBJ2-7; 9 positions agree with TRBD1. The sequence was obtained from a male donor aged 5 to 29 with ankylosing spondylitis or in good health (not recorded which). The CDR3 reads CASSQVGQGFDEQYF. In DNA form, the CDR3 reads TGTGCCAGCAGCCAAGTTGGACAGGGGTTTGACGAGCAGTACTTC.